A selection of T cell receptor beta chains follows, all from one sample in a study of T cell changes during pregnancy in multiple sclerosis. The protocol was immunoSEQ multiplex PCR, while the TCRdb copy is restricted to in-frame clones and leaves out a portion. The sample records around 96,000 clones, 90% to 95% being singletons. Sequenced material: peripheral blood, taken in the first trimester of pregnancy. The receptors were sampled from a female donor with multiple sclerosis, enrolled in a pregnancy study. The CDR3 runs from the conserved cysteine through the conserved F or W. The D gene is left open where the match is weak.

D: -; J: TRBJ2-6; V: TRBV19; DNA: TGTGCCAGTAGTCACCCGTGGGGGCAAGGGGCCAACGTCCTGACTTTC; CDR3: CASSHPWGQGANVLTF
D: TRBD2; J: TRBJ2-1; V: TRBV27; DNA: TGTGCCAGCATCGACATAGGGACTAGCGGGGGATACAATGAGCAGTTCTTC; CDR3: CASIDIGTSGGYNEQFF
D: TRBD2; J: TRBJ2-3; V: TRBV5-1; DNA: TGCGCCAGCCTACTTGGTAGCGGGGGCACAGATACGCAGTATTTT; CDR3: CASLLGSGGTDTQYF
D: -; J: TRBJ2-5; V: TRBV5-4; DNA: TGTGCCAGCAGCTCTGGTGGGGGGCAAGAGACCCAGTACTTC; CDR3: CASSSGGGQETQYF
D: -; J: TRBJ1-5; V: TRBV6-1; DNA: TGTGCCAGCAGTGAATCGAGGGTAGTAGATCAGCCCCAGCATTTT; CDR3: CASSESRVVDQPQHF
D: TRBD1; J: TRBJ1-1; V: TRBV7-9; DNA: TGTGCCAGCAGCCCCCCGACAGGGTGGAACACTGAAGCTTTCTTT; CDR3: CASSPPTGWNTEAFF
D: -; J: TRBJ2-7; V: TRBV19; DNA: TGTGCCAGTAGTATAGTAGCTGATTACGAGCAGTACTTC; CDR3: CASSIVADYEQYF
D: TRBD1; J: TRBJ2-7; V: TRBV9; DNA: TGTGCCAGCAGCGTAGCAGGGGGACAGGGACCCTCCTACGAGCAGTACTTC; CDR3: CASSVAGGQGPSYEQYF
D: TRBD2; J: TRBJ2-7; V: TRBV18; DNA: TGTGCCAGCTCACCGGGAGGGGCCGGCGAGCAGTACTTC; CDR3: CASSPGGAGEQYF
D: -; J: TRBJ1-1; V: TRBV11-2; DNA: TGTGCCAGCATCCAGGGGCGGGCTTTCTTT; CDR3: CASIQGRAFF
D: -; J: TRBJ2-7; V: TRBV5-5; DNA: TGTGCCAGCAGCTTGACGTCGGTCTACGAGCAGTACTTC; CDR3: CASSLTSVYEQYF